The entry below describes one TCR beta chain. Its antigen is as yet unknown. The assay was immunoSEQ multiplex PCR, and TCRdb's table has in-frame clones only and misses some. In the table there are some 19,000 clones, 75% to 95% of which are singletons. The data belong to a study of T cells in localized non-small cell lung cancer. Regarding the study as a whole: Uninvolved adjacent lung showed higher T cell clonality than tumor. Since sequencing was restricted to only one region of the tumor, intratumor heterogeneity remains a possibility.

The V end lost 4 bases, the J end lost 0 bases, and 7 bases lay between the germline ends. This CDR3 contains 13 residues. Germline-derived CDR1 and CDR2 are MNHNY and SVGAGI (reference sequence). The rearrangement links TRBV6-6 to TRBJ2-7; D unresolved. The origin of this receptor is a male donor older than 55 with stage I squamous cell lung carcinoma. The sequenced sample was peripheral blood, obtained before any cancer treatment. The CDR3 reads CASSLWNSYEQYF. The CDR3, as DNA: TGTGCCAGCAGTTTGTGGAACTCCTACGAGCAGTACTTC.